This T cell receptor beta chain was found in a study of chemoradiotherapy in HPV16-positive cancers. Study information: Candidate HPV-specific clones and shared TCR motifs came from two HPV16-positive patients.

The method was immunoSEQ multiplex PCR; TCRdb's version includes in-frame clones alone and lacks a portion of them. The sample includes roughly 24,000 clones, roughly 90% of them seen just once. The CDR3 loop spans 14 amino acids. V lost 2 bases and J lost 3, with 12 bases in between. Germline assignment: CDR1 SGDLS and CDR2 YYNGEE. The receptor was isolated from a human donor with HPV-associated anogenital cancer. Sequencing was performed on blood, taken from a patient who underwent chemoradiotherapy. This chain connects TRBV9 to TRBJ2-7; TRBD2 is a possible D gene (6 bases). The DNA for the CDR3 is TGTGCCAGCAGCGTCGGCGGGACGAACTACGAGCAGTACTTC. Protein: CASSVGGTNYEQYF. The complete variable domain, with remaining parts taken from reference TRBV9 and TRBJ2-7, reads DSGVTQTPKHLITATGQRVTLRCSPRSGDLSVYWYQQSLDQGLQFLIQYYNGEERAKGNILERFSAQQFPDLHSELNLSSLELGDSALYFCASSVGGTNYEQYFGPGTRLTVT.